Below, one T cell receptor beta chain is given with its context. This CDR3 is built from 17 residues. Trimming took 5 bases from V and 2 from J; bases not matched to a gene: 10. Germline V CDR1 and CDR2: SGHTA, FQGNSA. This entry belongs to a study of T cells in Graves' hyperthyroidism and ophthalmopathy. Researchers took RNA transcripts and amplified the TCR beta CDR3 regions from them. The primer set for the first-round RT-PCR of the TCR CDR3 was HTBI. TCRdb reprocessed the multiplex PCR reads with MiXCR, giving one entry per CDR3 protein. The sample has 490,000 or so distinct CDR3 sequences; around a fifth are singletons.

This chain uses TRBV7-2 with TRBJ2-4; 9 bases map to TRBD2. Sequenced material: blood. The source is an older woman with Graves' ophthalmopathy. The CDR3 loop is CASSQGTSWESKNIQYF. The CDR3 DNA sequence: TGTGCCAGCAGCCAAGGGACTAGCTGGGAATCCAAAAACATTCAGTACTTC.